These 22 T cell receptor beta chains originate from one sample sequenced in a study of OX40 agonist ivuxolimab in advanced cancers. Library prep was done by the immunoSEQ multiplex PCR assay. In TCRdb, the immuneACCESS table is reduced to in-frame sequences with V and J assigned. These tables do not hold every clone; where another copy was compared, an unresolved V gene accounts for under half, and the others remain unexplained. The sample table lists about 83,000 clones, approximately 84% of them with a count of one. In total, the top ten clones hold about 7% of the sample. The input for sequencing was CD4+ or CD8+ T cells sorted from blood, taken in a trial of the OX40 agonist ivuxolimab. These receptors all come from an adult with an advanced solid tumor such as melanoma, head and neck, liver or kidney cancer.

The rearrangement links TRBV6-5 to TRBJ2-2, with D uncertain. The germline V gene has CDR1 MNHEY and CDR2 SVGAGI. This CDR3 is 12 amino acids long. Trimming left V 1 base short and J 10 bases short, with 7 bases between. For the CDR3, the DNA is TGTGCCAGCAGTTACTTCCGTGAGGAGCTGTTTTTT. Its translation is CASSYFREELFF.

The chain has TRBV5-1 and TRBJ2-1; 13 bases are shared with TRBD2. CDR1 and CDR2 (germline): SGHRS, YFSETQ. V shed 4 bases, J shed 5 bases, and the junction held 3 bases outside the gene matches. This CDR3 has 15 amino acids. In DNA form, the CDR3 reads TGCGCCAGCAGCCCCGGGACTAGCGGGAACAATGAGCAGTTCTTC. This gives the protein CASSPGTSGNNEQFF.

The rearrangement uses TRBV18 and TRBJ1-1; no clear D gene. Trimming removed 3 bases from V and 8 bases from J, with 13 bases in between. Germline values: CDR1 KGHSH, CDR2 LQKENI. This CDR3 comprises 13 residues. The CDR3 DNA is TGTGCCAGCTCACCTAATTCGGGCAGGGAAGCTTTCTTT. Protein product: CASSPNSGREAFF.

The CDR3: CASSPSVLVGAISEQFF. CDR3 nucleotide sequence: TGTGCCAGCAGCCCCTCCGTGCTAGTGGGAGCGATTAGTGAGCAGTTCTTC. This chain links TRBV11-2 with TRBJ2-1; D is perhaps TRBD2 (5 bases). Between the trimmed V and J ends, which lost 5 bases and 9 bases, there was a span of 26 bases. The CDR3 has 17 amino acids. Germline CDR1 SGHAT, CDR2 FQNNGV.

The chain combines TRBV5-1 with TRBJ1-4; 9 positions agree with TRBD1. Germline V gene sequence: CDR1 SGHRS, CDR2 YFSETQ. V lost 4 bases, J lost 6 bases, and 7 bases stayed unmatched. CDR3 length: 15 residues. The CDR3 DNA is TGCGCCAGCAGCGCCTCCGGGACAGGGCATGAAAAACTGTTTTTT. Residues: CASSASGTGHEKLFF. Drawing the rest from reference TRBV5-1 and TRBJ1-4, the complete variable domain is KAGVTQTPRYLIKTRGQQVTLSCSPISGHRSVSWYQQTPGQGLQFLFEYFSETQRNKGNFPGRFSGRQFSNSRSEMNVSTLELGDSALYLCASSASGTGHEKLFFGSGTQLSVL.

CDR3 sequence (DNA): TGTGCCAGCTCCGACGAAGTACAGGGGGGTTACAATGAGCAGTTCTTC. This encodes CASSDEVQGGYNEQFF. This sequence joins TRBV18 and TRBJ2-1; the match to TRBD1 covers 8 bases. The CDR3 runs to 16 residues. CDR1 KGHSH and CDR2 LQKENI come from the germline V gene. Trimming cost V 6 bases and J 4 bases; bases outside gene matches: 11.

This clone was recorded a few times. The sample contains more than one DNA sequence encoding this CDR3. The genes are TRBV5-1 and TRBJ1-5; D ambiguous. The length of the CDR3 is 13 residues. V lost 0 bases, J lost 3 bases, and 4 bases lay in between. Germline V gene data show CDR1 as SGHRS and CDR2 as YFSETQ. The CDR3 DNA follows: TGCGCCAGCAGCTTGGGGGACAATCAGCCCCAGCATTTT. The encoded protein is CASSLGDNQPQHF.

The gene calls are TRBV4-2 and TRBJ2-1; a possible D gene is TRBD1 (5 bases). The CDR3 loop spans 17 amino acids. The germline CDR1 and CDR2 sequences are LGHNA and YNFKEQ. V lost 1 base, J lost 4 bases, and 17 bases lay in between. In nucleotides, the CDR3 is TGTGCCAGCAGCCAAGGGGGCCAAGGTGAGGATTACAATGAGCAGTTCTTC. Protein product: CASSQGGQGEDYNEQFF.

The chain combines TRBV18 with TRBJ2-7; D is possibly TRBD1 (6 bases). Deletions cut 4 bases from V and 2 bases from J, with 9 bases between. The CDR3 is made up of 13 amino acids. The V gene's germline CDR1 is KGHSH and CDR2 LQKENI. This chain's CDR3 is CASSQTGTYEQYF. In nucleotides, the CDR3 is TGTGCCAGCTCACAAACAGGGACCTACGAGCAGTACTTC. Full variable domain (outside the CDR3, taken from reference TRBV18 and TRBJ2-7): NAGVMQNPRHLVRRRGQEARLRCSPMKGHSHVYWYRQLPEEGLKFMVYLQKENIIDESGMPKERFSAEFPKEGPSILRIQQVVRGDSAAYFCASSQTGTYEQYFGPGTRLTVT.

The genes are TRBV9 and TRBJ2-7; D might be TRBD1 (5 bases). The CDR3 extends over 16 amino acids. Trimming removed 0 bases from V and 2 bases from J, with 15 bases in between. Germline V gives CDR1 SGDLS, CDR2 YYNGEE. The CDR3: CASSVVKGPLPYEQYF. The DNA of the CDR3 is TGTGCCAGCAGCGTAGTGAAGGGGCCCTTACCCTACGAGCAGTACTTC.

This chain joins TRBV5-6 and TRBJ1-6, with no clear D. The CDR3 totals 14 residues. Trimming removed 0 bases at V and 6 bases at J, with 7 bases between. CDR1 SGHDT and CDR2 YYEEEE come from the germline V gene. The CDR3 region is CASSLGNSNSPLHF. The CDR3 DNA reads as TGTGCCAGCAGCTTGGGAAACAGTAATTCACCCCTCCACTTT.

This clone was picked up one time. V and J are TRBV6-1 and TRBJ1-1; D is uncertain. There are 13 residues in the CDR3. V was pared by 1 base and J by 5 bases, with 8 bases between. The V gene's germline CDR1 is MNHNS and CDR2 SASEGT. The CDR3 DNA is TGTGCCAGCAGTGAAGGGCAAGGGACTGAAGCTTTCTTT. This codes for CASSEGQGTEAFF.

This chain uses TRBV6-5 with TRBJ2-6; D may match TRBD1 or TRBD2 (5 bases each). From germline, CDR1 is MNHEY and CDR2 SVGAGI. V lost 2 bases and J lost 2, with 7 bases in between. The CDR3 spans 15 residues. The CDR3 sequence is CASSYRGAGANVLTF. CDR3 nucleotide sequence: TGTGCCAGCAGTTACAGAGGGGCTGGGGCCAACGTCCTGACTTTC.

This clone was seen just once. DNA for the CDR3: TGTGCCAGTAGGTTTGGTGGCACGGGACGAGGCACTGAAGCTTTCTTT. It encodes CASRFGGTGRGTEAFF. The rearrangement joins TRBV19 to TRBJ1-1; TRBD1 might be the D (5 bases). From germline, CDR1 is LNHDA and CDR2 SQIVND (reference sequence). This CDR3 is built from 16 residues. V lost 6 bases and J lost 4, with 21 bases in between.

The rearrangement joins TRBV7-9 to TRBJ1-1; the D gene is possibly TRBD1 (5 bases). Germline V CDR1 and CDR2: SEHNR, FQNEAQ (reference sequence). The V end lost 1 base, the J end lost 3 bases, and 9 bases lay between the germline ends. CDR3 length: 14 amino acids. Here the CDR3 DNA reads TGTGCCAGCAGCTTAGGGCAGGGTGACACTGAAGCTTTCTTT. Protein sequence: CASSLGQGDTEAFF.

The gene calls are TRBV11-1 and TRBJ1-4, with 7 bases aligning to TRBD1. V trimming: 4 bases; J trimming: 5 bases; junction bases outside the gene matches: 13. The germline V gene encodes CDR1 SGHAT and CDR2 FQDESV (reference sequence). This CDR3 is built from 17 residues. As DNA, the CDR3 is TGTGCCAGCAGCTCGAAAACGACAGGGCTCGAGAATGAAAAACTGTTTTTT. Residues: CASSSKTTGLENEKLFF.

The genes are TRBV4-1 and TRBJ1-2; 8 bases line up with TRBD1. CDR3 length: 17 residues. Germline V gene data show CDR1 as MGHRA and CDR2 as YSYEKL. J lost 3 bases, V lost 3 bases, and 12 bases had no gene match. The CDR3: CASSQTNAGTGDYGYTF. CDR3 DNA sequence: TGCGCCAGCAGCCAGACGAATGCCGGGACAGGAGACTATGGCTACACCTTC.

The J gene is TRBJ1-2, the V gene TRBV6-5; D gene ambiguous. The CDR3 contains 15 residues. From germline, CDR1 is MNHEY and CDR2 SVGAGI. V dropped 0 bases and J dropped 8 bases, with 16 bases sitting between them. The chain's CDR3 is CASSYSAQSTQGYTF. CDR3 DNA sequence: TGTGCCAGCAGTTACTCAGCGCAGTCTACCCAGGGCTACACCTTC.

CDR3 DNA sequence: TGTGCCAGCAGCCTTCGGACTAGCGGGGGTTTTGTCGGGGAGCTGTTTTTT. This encodes CASSLRTSGGFVGELFF. The chain has TRBV7-9 and TRBJ2-2; the match to TRBD2 covers 13 bases. The CDR3 consists of 17 residues. V was clipped by 5 bases and J by 7 bases; unmatched bases: 10. Germline loops: CDR1 SEHNR, CDR2 FQNEAQ (reference sequence).

The CDR3 here is CSVGRIGELFF. CDR3 DNA: TGCAGCGTTGGGAGGATCGGGGAGCTGTTTTTT. This sequence joins TRBV29-1 and TRBJ2-2; the D gene is possibly TRBD2 (5 bases). V shed 4 bases and J shed 7 bases, with 7 bases lying between them. The CDR3 contains 11 residues. From germline, CDR1 is SQVTM and CDR2 ANQGSEA.

The rearrangement links TRBV5-1 to TRBJ2-7; D is possibly TRBD2 (6 bases). Germline-derived CDR1 and CDR2 are SGHRS and YFSETQ. The ends were cut back, 0 bases at V and 0 bases at J, with 7 bases in the middle. The CDR3 totals 14 residues. The CDR3 DNA sequence: TGCGCCAGCAGCTTGGCCGGGAGCTCCTACGAGCAGTACTTC. Protein product: CASSLAGSSYEQYF.

This clone was observed a handful of times. The rearrangement links TRBV9 to TRBJ1-2, with 7 bases identical to TRBD1. This CDR3 is 14 amino acids long. CDR1 is SGDLS and CDR2 is YYNGEE in the germline V gene. The V and J ends lost 2 bases and 0 bases, in that order; junction bases with no gene match: 1. The CDR3 coding sequence is TGTGCCAGCAGCGTTCAGGGGGCTAACTATGGCTACACCTTC. It codes for CASSVQGANYGYTF.